The 26 T cell receptor beta chains in this list originate from one sample, sequenced in a study of shared clonotypes between healthy human individuals. Sequencing was performed with immunoSEQ multiplex PCR; in TCRdb, only in-frame clones are kept and a portion is missing. The sample carries approximately 500,000 clones, around 73% recorded once. Material: PBMCs. The source is a woman aged 40 to 50 in good health. Some clones in this sample may be carry-over from other donors' samples.

The count of this clone is one. The chain carries TRBV18 and TRBJ2-7, with D unclear. CDR1 and CDR2 from the germline V gene are KGHSH and LQKENI. Trimming removed 2 bases at V and 1 base at J, with 9 bases between. The CDR3 loop spans 14 amino acids. The CDR3: CASSPFTDSYEQYF. The CDR3 nucleotides are TGTGCCAGCTCACCATTTACAGATTCCTACGAGCAGTACTTC. Based on the CDR3 plus reference TRBV18 and TRBJ2-7, the full variable domain is NAGVMQNPRHLVRRRGQEARLRCSPMKGHSHVYWYRQLPEEGLKFMVYLQKENIIDESGMPKERFSAEFPKEGPSILRIQQVVRGDSAAYFCASSPFTDSYEQYFGPGTRLTVT.

The J gene is TRBJ1-3, the V gene TRBV28; D might be TRBD1 (5 bases). Germline assignment: CDR1 MDHEN and CDR2 SYDVKM. V lost 2 bases, J lost 0 bases, and 8 bases lay in between. The CDR3 spans 15 residues. The CDR3, as DNA: TGTGCCAGCAGTTTAGCAGGGTACTCTGGAAACACCATATATTTT. It specifies CASSLAGYSGNTIYF.

V gene TRBV6-1 combines with J gene TRBJ2-7; 9 positions agree with TRBD1. Trimming took 3 bases from V and 7 from J; bases not matched to a gene: 10. CDR3 length: 15 residues. Germline V CDR1 and CDR2: MNHNS, SASEGT. The CDR3 region is CASSDMGAGTGEQYF. CDR3 nucleotides: TGTGCCAGCAGTGATATGGGAGCGGGGACAGGGGAGCAGTACTTC.

The chain combines TRBV28 with TRBJ2-1; 10 bases align to TRBD2. CDR1 is MDHEN, CDR2 SYDVKM, per germline. The CDR3 has 16 amino acids. The J segment lost 10 bases and the V segment lost 4 bases, leaving 13 bases of the junction unmatched. For the CDR3, the DNA is TGTGCCAGCAGTTCCCGAGGACATCTAGCGGGAGTGGAGCAGTTCTTC. Translated: CASSSRGHLAGVEQFF.

V and J are TRBV27 and TRBJ2-7; a weak D match, TRBD1 (6 bases). The CDR3 covers 14 residues. In germline, CDR1 is MNHEY, CDR2 SMNVEV (reference sequence). Deletions cut 6 bases from V and 12 bases from J, with 24 bases between. CDR3 sequence (DNA): TGTGCCAGCAGCCCCGGGACAAGCGGCAACCGGCTGTACTTC. This translates into CASSPGTSGNRLYF.

In DNA, the CDR3 is TGTGCCACCAGCAGCGAGTACAACGGTCAGCCCCAGCATTTT. It encodes CATSSEYNGQPQHF. V is TRBV15 and J is TRBJ1-5; D is undetermined. The CDR3 runs to 14 residues. The V gene lost 3 bases and the J gene lost 6 bases, with 12 bases spanning the gap. Per the germline V gene, CDR1 is LNHNV and CDR2 is YYDKDF (reference sequence).

The chain carries TRBV10-3 and TRBJ2-2, with 7 positions matching TRBD2. V trimming: 6 bases; J trimming: 2 bases; junction bases outside the gene matches: 3. Germline V gene lookup returns CDR1 ENHRY and CDR2 SYGVKD. The CDR3 runs to 14 residues. The CDR3 region has the DNA TGTGCCATCAGGGCGGGAGATAACACCGGGGAGCTGTTTTTT. The encoded protein is CAIRAGDNTGELFF.

The chain links TRBV2 to TRBJ2-3; D call uncertain. With 4 bases removed from V and 5 bases from J, the gap between germline ends came to 10 bases. Germline V gene lookup returns CDR1 SNHLY and CDR2 FYNNEI. This CDR3 has 13 residues. The CDR3 spells CASSGTAQDTQYF. CDR3 in DNA: TGTGCCAGCAGTGGCACTGCCCAAGATACGCAGTATTTT.

CDR3: CSVVRGSDEQFF. The DNA of the CDR3 is TGCAGCGTGGTGAGGGGAAGCGATGAGCAGTTCTTC. The chain is built from TRBV29-1 and TRBJ2-1; tentatively, D is TRBD1 or TRBD2 (5 bases each). Germline CDR1 is SQVTM and CDR2 is ANQGSEA. This CDR3 is 12 amino acids long. V lost 6 bases, J lost 8 bases, and 14 bases lay in between.

The chain carries TRBV25-1 and TRBJ2-3; 8 positions match TRBD2. The CDR3 is 14 residues long. Germline V gene sequence: CDR1 MGHDK, CDR2 SYGVNS. The V segment lost 6 bases and the J segment 1 base; nucleotides outside the gene matches: 3. This CDR3 is CASRNSGGTDTQYF. CDR3 bases: TGTGCCAGCAGGAATAGCGGGGGCACAGATACGCAGTATTTT.

V is TRBV28 and J is TRBJ2-6; D not certain. Germline lookup yields CDR1 MDHEN and CDR2 SYDVKM. Between the trimmed V and J ends, which lost 5 bases and 1 base, there was a span of 15 bases. The CDR3 runs 17 residues. This CDR3 reads CASSGAAGDSGANVLTF. CDR3 bases: TGTGCCAGCAGTGGCGCGGCAGGCGATTCTGGGGCCAACGTCCTGACTTTC.

The chain employs TRBV19 and TRBJ2-2; D is possibly TRBD2 (6 bases). The CDR3 totals 18 residues. From germline, CDR1 is LNHDA and CDR2 SQIVND (reference sequence). V was clipped by 2 bases and J by 4 bases, with 20 bases between them. The CDR3 coding sequence is TGTGCCAGTAGTATAAGGATTATGGGCGGGACTTTCACCGGGGAGCTGTTTTTT. Protein product: CASSIRIMGGTFTGELFF.

A single count supports this clone. The V gene is TRBV29-1, the J gene TRBJ2-1, with 10 bases that match TRBD2. This CDR3 comprises 14 residues. Germline CDR1 is SQVTM and CDR2 is ANQGSEA. Losses at the gene ends were 6 bases for V and 6 bases for J; bases not matched to a gene: 8. In DNA form, the CDR3 reads TGCAGCGTGCCAGGAGCGGGAGGGCTCAATGAGCAGTTCTTC. Translating it yields CSVPGAGGLNEQFF.

This clone showed up just once. This sequence joins TRBV30 and TRBJ1-3; D unresolved. Germline-derived CDR1 and CDR2 are GTSNPN and SVGIG (reference sequence). The CDR3 runs 14 residues. The V gene lost 2 bases and the J gene lost 1 base, with 9 bases spanning the gap. DNA of the CDR3: TGTGCCTGGAGTTCTGGGTTTTCTGGAAACACCATATATTTT. Translating it yields CAWSSGFSGNTIYF.

The genes are TRBV4-3 and TRBJ2-7; 10 positions match TRBD1. With V trimmed by 0 bases and J by 3 bases, 8 bases remained unmatched. Germline CDR1 LGHNA, CDR2 YSLEER. The length of the CDR3 is 17 residues. DNA for the CDR3: TGCGCCAGCAGCCAAGATCTTCAGACAGGGGGCCGCTACGAGCAGTACTTC. It specifies CASSQDLQTGGRYEQYF.

A remark on this clone: Different DNA sequences within this sample yield the same CDR3. This chain uses TRBV29-1 with TRBJ2-5, with 10 bases lining up with TRBD1. CDR1 SQVTM and CDR2 ANQGSEA come from the germline V gene. The CDR3 extends over 12 amino acids. V trimming: 6 bases; J trimming: 2 bases; junction bases outside the gene matches: 0. Here the CDR3 reads CSVDRGQETQYF. The CDR3 region has the DNA TGCAGCGTGGACAGGGGGCAAGAGACCCAGTACTTC.

V gene TRBV18 combines with J gene TRBJ2-4; D remains unclear. This CDR3 spans 14 amino acids. Germline assignment: CDR1 KGHSH and CDR2 LQKENI. Trimming left V 3 bases short and J 8 bases short, with 14 bases between. The DNA of the CDR3 is TGTGCCAGCTCACCCGGTAGCACAAGATACATTCAGTACTTC. Translating it yields CASSPGSTRYIQYF.

This clone was counted a few times. The V gene is TRBV19, the J gene TRBJ2-7; tentative D call: TRBD1 (6 bases). The CDR3 is 15 amino acids. Germline V CDR1 and CDR2: LNHDA, SQIVND (reference sequence). V dropped 5 bases and J dropped 1 base, with 15 bases sitting between them. CDR3 bases: TGTGCCAGTAGTTTTAGGGACACCCAGTCCTACGAGCAGTACTTC. This codes for CASSFRDTQSYEQYF.

On this clone: This specimen includes other DNA sequences encoding the same CDR3. J is TRBJ2-2 and V is TRBV19, with a possible D match to TRBD1 (6 bases). CDR1 is LNHDA, CDR2 SQIVND, per germline (reference sequence). Trimming pared 3 bases from V and 7 bases from J, leaving 9 bases between. The CDR3 has 13 residues. The CDR3 spells CASSILGGGELFF. For the CDR3, the DNA is TGTGCCAGTAGTATTTTAGGGGGCGGGGAGCTGTTTTTT.

V is TRBV4-3 and J is TRBJ2-1; a possible D gene is TRBD2 (5 bases). Germline V gives CDR1 LGHNA, CDR2 YSLEER. V dropped 1 base and J dropped 6 bases, with 7 bases sitting between them. CDR3 length: 13 residues. The CDR3 DNA reads TGCGCCAGCAGCCAAGTGGGAGCCAATGAGCAGTTCTTC. It codes for CASSQVGANEQFF.

The chain employs TRBV11-1 and TRBJ2-1; perhaps TRBD1 as D (6 bases). The V end was cut by 0 bases, the J end by 5 bases, with 8 bases between. Germline V gives CDR1 SGHAT, CDR2 FQDESV (reference sequence). This CDR3 region has 14 residues. The CDR3 coding sequence is TGTGCCAGCAGCTTAGCCCACAGGGACAATGAGCAGTTCTTC. Translation gives CASSLAHRDNEQFF.

The gene calls are TRBV6-1 and TRBJ2-5, with no clear D. The J call is in doubt because the DNA end fits TRBJ2-7 better. Germline loops: CDR1 MNHNS, CDR2 SASEGT. The CDR3 is 14 residues long. The chain's CDR3 is CASSEAWRRNEQYF. The CDR3 DNA sequence: TGTGCCAGCAGTGAAGCGTGGCGGAGAAACGAGCAGTACTTC.

This clone was counted between two and nine times. The chain recombines TRBV7-9 with TRBJ2-7, with a possible D match to TRBD1 (6 bases). This CDR3 has 16 residues. Trimming stripped 4 bases from V and 2 bases from J, with 18 bases between. The germline CDR1 and CDR2 sequences are SEHNR and FQNEAQ (reference sequence). This CDR3 reads CASSSLQGPFAYEQYF. As DNA, the CDR3 is TGTGCCAGCAGCTCCCTCCAGGGGCCCTTTGCCTACGAGCAGTACTTC.

V is TRBV2 and J is TRBJ1-4; 12 bases agree with TRBD1. The CDR3 has 21 residues. Germline V gene data show CDR1 as SNHLY and CDR2 as FYNNEI. V lost 3 bases, J lost 1 base, and 15 bases stayed unmatched. CDR3 region: CASSDAFSRDRGLETNEKLFF. CDR3 DNA: TGTGCCAGCAGTGATGCGTTTTCTCGGGACAGGGGGCTCGAAACTAATGAAAAACTGTTTTTT.

In this sample, this clone turned up a few times. The chain couples TRBV7-9 to TRBJ2-5; 10 bases are shared with TRBD1. This CDR3 comprises 15 residues. The V gene end was trimmed by 4 bases and the J gene end by 7 bases; junction bases not matched to a gene: 9. The germline V gene has CDR1 SEHNR and CDR2 FQNEAQ (reference sequence). Here the CDR3 reads CASSSDRGRVPTQYF. The CDR3 DNA reads TGTGCCAGCAGCTCCGACAGGGGGCGCGTCCCGACCCAGTACTTC.

The genes are TRBV19 and TRBJ1-5, with D unresolved. Germline-derived CDR1 and CDR2 are LNHDA and SQIVND (reference sequence). The CDR3 is made up of 17 amino acids. The germline V and J ends were trimmed by 2 bases and 1 base, with 15 bases remaining between them. DNA for the CDR3: TGTGCCAGTAGTATACACGGCCCGGACGGGAGCAATCAGCCCCAGCATTTT. Protein: CASSIHGPDGSNQPQHF. Combining the CDR3 with reference TRBV19 and TRBJ1-5 gives the whole variable domain DGGITQSPKYLFRKEGQNVTLSCEQNLNHDAMYWYRQDPGQGLRLIYYSQIVNDFQKGDIAEGYSVSREKKESFPLTVTSAQKNPTAFYLCASSIHGPDGSNQPQHFGDGTRLSIL.